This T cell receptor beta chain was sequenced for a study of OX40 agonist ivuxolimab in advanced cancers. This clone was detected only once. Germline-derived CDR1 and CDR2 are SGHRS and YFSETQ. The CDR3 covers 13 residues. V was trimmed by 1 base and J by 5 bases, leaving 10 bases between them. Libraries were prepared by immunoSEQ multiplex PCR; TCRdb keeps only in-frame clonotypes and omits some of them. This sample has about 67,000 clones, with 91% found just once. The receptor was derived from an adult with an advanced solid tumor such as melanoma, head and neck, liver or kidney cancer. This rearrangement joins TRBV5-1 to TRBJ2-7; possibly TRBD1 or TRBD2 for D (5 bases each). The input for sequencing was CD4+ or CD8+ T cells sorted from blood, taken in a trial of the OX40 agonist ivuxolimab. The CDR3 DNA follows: TGCGCCAGCAGCTTGTATGAGGGGAACGAGCAGTACTTC. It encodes CASSLYEGNEQYF.